Following are 4 T cell receptor beta chains from one sample sequenced in a study of CD8 T cells in Susac syndrome. Random hexamers were used to reverse transcribe the RNA input (about 0.5 to 1 ug). MiXCR was run by TCRdb on the immunoSEQ multiplex PCR reads, yielding one entry per CDR3 protein. Among under 200,000 distinct CDR3 sequences listed, about 96% were seen once. The sample comprised CD4+ T cells from PBMCs. The source is a human donor with Susac syndrome.

J is TRBJ2-6 and V is TRBV10-3; no firm D call. There are 19 residues in the CDR3. The V gene's germline CDR1 is ENHRY and CDR2 SYGVKD. V lost 0 bases and J 0 bases, leaving 15 bases between the germline ends. The chain's CDR3 is CAISESIGQASSGANVLTF. CDR3 nucleotide sequence: TGTGCCATCAGTGAGTCGATAGGCCAGGCAAGCTCTGGGGCCAACGTCCTGACTTTC.

This chain joins TRBV4-3 and TRBJ1-6, with 9 bases aligning to TRBD1. The CDR3 sequence is 16 residues long. Germline CDR1 is LGHNA and CDR2 is YSLEER. V trimming: 4 bases; J trimming: 10 bases; junction bases outside the gene matches: 11. CDR3 sequence (DNA): TGCGCCAGCAGCCTGGTGGCCGGGACAGGGCAATCACCCCTCCACTTT. This encodes CASSLVAGTGQSPLHF.

The V call is TRBV12-3 or TRBV12-4, the J call TRBJ1-2; 10 bases line up with TRBD1. The CDR3 is 13 amino acids. The V gene end was trimmed by 4 bases and the J gene end by 8 bases; junction bases not matched to a gene: 4. The CDR3 coding sequence is TGTGCCAGCAGTTCCGGGACAGGGGACGGCTACACCTTC. Its protein product is CASSSGTGDGYTF.

This clonotype was seen only once. V usage is TRBV30 and J usage is TRBJ2-7; D not certain. The germline V gene has CDR1 GTSNPN and CDR2 SVGIG (reference sequence). The V end lost 4 bases, the J end lost 3 bases, and 19 bases lay between the germline ends. This CDR3 region has 15 residues. CDR3 sequence: CAWTRAGSGYYEQYF. The CDR3 DNA sequence: TGTGCCTGGACGCGCGCTGGGTCCGGCTACTACGAGCAGTACTTC.